One sample yielded the 25 T cell receptor beta chains listed below, sequenced in a study of response to subunit inactivated influenza vaccine. Via MiXCR, TCRdb re-called the RT-PCR reads, giving one row per CDR3 protein. Of more than 700,000 distinct CDR3 sequences detected, about 20% appear once; the ten largest clones hold 10% to 13%. The sequencing here drew on PBMCs from blood, taken 4 to 6 days after vaccination. The receptors come from a middle-aged man who received an inactivated influenza vaccine.

This clonotype appeared many times. The CDR3 reads CSARDFLTSGSLDTQYF. CDR3 DNA: TGCAGTGCTAGAGATTTTCTGACTAGCGGGAGTTTAGATACGCAGTATTTT. The V call is TRBV20-1, the J call TRBJ2-3, with 12 bases lining up with TRBD2. This CDR3 spans 17 amino acids. Germline CDR1 DFQATT, CDR2 SNEGSKA (reference sequence). The J segment lost 5 bases and the V segment lost 0 bases, leaving 9 bases of the junction unmatched.

The chain links TRBV20-1 to TRBJ2-5; TRBD1 matches 9 bases. The V segment lost 4 bases and the J segment 4 bases; nucleotides outside the gene matches: 7. There are 14 residues in the CDR3. CDR1 and CDR2 (germline): DFQATT, SNEGSKA (reference sequence). Here the CDR3 reads CSAKQGAVRETQYF. In DNA, the CDR3 is TGCAGTGCTAAACAGGGGGCAGTCAGAGAGACCCAGTACTTC.

V usage is TRBV9 and J usage is TRBJ2-1; no clear D. With 2 bases removed from V and 6 bases from J, the gap between germline ends came to 12 bases. Germline CDR1 reads SGDLS; CDR2 reads YYNGEE. The CDR3 is 14 amino acids. Here the CDR3 reads CASSVWGMSNEQFF. For the CDR3, the DNA is TGTGCCAGCAGCGTCTGGGGAATGAGCAATGAGCAGTTCTTC.

This clonotype has just a few counts. The chain carries TRBV5-1 and TRBJ2-3; 7 nucleotides line up with TRBD1. V dropped 4 bases and J dropped 5; count of bases not matched to a gene: 10. The CDR3 contains 15 residues. Germline CDR1 reads SGHRS; CDR2 reads YFSETQ. The CDR3, as DNA: TGCGCCAGCAGCCTCAGACAGGGAGTTGGAGATACGCAGTATTTT. Its protein product is CASSLRQGVGDTQYF.

This clonotype was detected only a few times. The chain combines TRBV7-2 with TRBJ2-5, with D unresolved. The CDR3 contains 13 residues. From germline, CDR1 is SGHTA and CDR2 FQGNSA. The ends were cut back, 5 bases at V and 2 bases at J, with 9 bases in the middle. The CDR3 sequence: CASSHGWQETQYF. The CDR3 DNA sequence: TGTGCCAGCAGCCACGGATGGCAAGAGACCCAGTACTTC.

A few counts support this clonotype. The chain recombines TRBV18 with TRBJ2-7, with unresolved D. The CDR3 is 14 amino acids. V lost 2 bases and J lost 1, with 9 bases in between. From germline, CDR1 is KGHSH and CDR2 LQKENI. The CDR3 sequence is CASSPSSGSYEQYF. The CDR3 DNA follows: TGTGCCAGCTCACCATCGTCCGGTTCCTACGAGCAGTACTTC.

The V gene is TRBV5-6, the J gene TRBJ2-7, with D possibly TRBD1 on 6 matching bases. V was pared by 4 bases and J by 4 bases, with 9 bases between. CDR1 and CDR2 from the germline V gene are SGHDT and YYEEEE. The CDR3 sequence is 12 residues long. This CDR3 reads CASSTGQYEQYF. The CDR3 DNA is TGTGCCAGCAGCACCGGACAGTACGAGCAGTACTTC.

V and J are TRBV7-9 and TRBJ1-4; tentative D call: TRBD1 (5 bases). Germline CDR1 is SEHNR and CDR2 is FQNEAQ (reference sequence). The CDR3 is 14 amino acids. The V and J ends lost 5 bases and 7 bases respectively, with 14 bases between them. The CDR3 loop is CASSPSGGGEKLFF. Here the CDR3 DNA reads TGTGCCAGCAGCCCGTCCGGGGGAGGTGAAAAACTGTTTTTT. Combining the CDR3 with reference TRBV7-9 and TRBJ1-4 gives the whole variable domain DTGVSQNPRHKITKRGQNVTFRCDPISEHNRLYWYRQTLGQGPEFLTYFQNEAQLEKSRLLSDRFSAERPKGSFSTLEIQRTEQGDSAMYLCASSPSGGGEKLFFGSGTQLSVL.

The CDR3 spells CASSALDRVEGYTF. As DNA, the CDR3 is TGTGCCAGCAGTGCCCTGGACAGGGTAGAGGGCTACACCTTC. This chain connects TRBV25-1 to TRBJ1-2, with 8 bases fitting TRBD1. The V and J ends lost 4 bases and 8 bases, in that order; junction bases with no gene match: 9. Germline CDR1 is MGHDK and CDR2 is SYGVNS. The CDR3 is 14 amino acids.

CDR3 in amino acids: CASSSPTAYEQYF. CDR3 DNA: TGTGCCAGCAGCTCGCCGACAGCCTACGAGCAGTACTTC. The chain carries TRBV7-9 and TRBJ2-7; D is perhaps TRBD1 (5 bases). The ends were cut back, 4 bases at V and 2 bases at J, with 9 bases in the middle. This CDR3 spans 13 amino acids. The germline CDR1 and CDR2 sequences are SEHNR and FQNEAQ (reference sequence).

This clonotype was found a few times. This chain uses TRBV7-7 with TRBJ2-3; 7 positions agree with TRBD2. The germline CDR1 and CDR2 sequences are SSHAT and FNYEAQ (reference sequence). This CDR3 has 15 amino acids. V dropped 3 bases and J dropped 4; count of bases not matched to a gene: 7. The CDR3 reads CASSLGGSTSDTQYF. CDR3 bases: TGTGCCAGCAGCTTGGGCGGGAGTACCTCAGATACGCAGTATTTT.

The chain uses TRBV7-9 and TRBJ2-3; unclear D gene. Deletions cut 5 bases from V and 6 bases from J, with 24 bases between. CDR1 is SEHNR, CDR2 FQNEAQ, per germline (reference sequence). The CDR3 consists of 17 residues. The CDR3 DNA sequence: TGTGCCAGCAGCCCCCCCTTTGTGGGGATGGTTACTGATACGCAGTATTTT. The encoded protein is CASSPPFVGMVTDTQYF.

This clonotype has only a few counts. This chain joins TRBV7-2 and TRBJ1-5, with TRBD1 matching over 9 bases. V was pared by 5 bases and J by 12 bases, with 8 bases of the junction left unmatched. Germline lookup yields CDR1 SGHTA and CDR2 FQGNSA. This CDR3 has 13 amino acids. CDR3 bases: TGTGCCAGCAGCGTGGGGGGACAGGGTCACCAGCATTTT. This sequence encodes CASSVGGQGHQHF. Looking up the rest from reference TRBV7-2 and TRBJ1-5 gives the full variable domain: GAGVSQSPSNKVTEKGKDVELRCDPISGHTALYWYRQSLGQGLEFLIYFQGNSAPDKSGLPSDRFSAERTGGSVSTLTIQRTQQEDSAVYLCASSVGGQGHQHFGDGTRLSIL.

This clonotype has a handful of counts. The chain uses TRBV24-1 and TRBJ1-5; no definite D call. Germline V CDR1 and CDR2: KGHDR, SFDVKD. This CDR3 has 15 residues. V was shortened by 4 bases and J by 4 bases, with 13 bases between the two germline ends. CDR3 in DNA: TGTGCCACCAGTGAGCCTGGGCCGTTAAATCAGCCCCAGCATTTT. It specifies CATSEPGPLNQPQHF.

This clonotype was seen just once. The V call is TRBV11-3, the J call TRBJ2-3; D might be TRBD2 (5 bases). V was pared by 4 bases and J by 5 bases, with 10 bases between. The CDR3 consists of 13 residues. Germline V gene data show CDR1 as SGHNT and CDR2 as YENEEA. CDR3 DNA sequence: TGTGCCAGCAGCTCGATGGCGGGAGATACGCAGTATTTT. Amino acids: CASSSMAGDTQYF.

This clonotype showed up just a few times. The J gene is TRBJ2-2, the V gene TRBV9; the D is unclear. The CDR3 has 13 amino acids. Trimming shortened V by 4 bases and J by 4 bases, and 8 bases separated the two germline ends. Looked up from germline, CDR1 is SGDLS and CDR2 is YYNGEE. The CDR3 sequence: CASSPIATGELFF. The CDR3 region has the DNA TGTGCCAGCAGCCCAATAGCCACCGGGGAGCTGTTTTTT.

The chain recombines TRBV20-1 with TRBJ2-3, with 12 positions matching TRBD2. The CDR3 loop spans 19 amino acids. The germline CDR1 and CDR2 sequences are DFQATT and SNEGSKA (reference sequence). The ends lost 0 bases at V and 1 base at J; junction bases unmatched: 11. The CDR3 loop is CSARDLELAGGLGTDTQYF. The CDR3 DNA sequence: TGCAGTGCTAGAGATCTTGAGCTAGCGGGGGGGCTCGGCACAGATACGCAGTATTTT.

The rearrangement joins TRBV28 to TRBJ2-7, with D perhaps TRBD1 (5 bases). V was shortened by 3 bases and J by 2 bases, with 14 bases between the two germline ends. The length of the CDR3 is 15 residues. The germline CDR1 and CDR2 sequences are MDHEN and SYDVKM. The CDR3 loop reads CASSFRKTATYEQYF. In DNA, the CDR3 is TGTGCCAGCAGTTTTAGAAAGACAGCTACCTACGAGCAGTACTTC. The variable domain in full, completed from reference TRBV28 and TRBJ2-7, reads DVKVTQSSRYLVKRTGEKVFLECVQDMDHENMFWYRQDPGLGLRLIYFSYDVKMKEKGDIPEGYSVSREKKERFSLILESASTNQTSMYLCASSFRKTATYEQYFGPGTRLTVT.

This clonotype was seen only a few times. The genes are TRBV20-1 and TRBJ2-1; TRBD2 aligns across 10 bases. Unmatched junction bases numbered 7, after V lost 0 bases and J lost 2 bases. Germline V gives CDR1 DFQATT, CDR2 SNEGSKA (reference sequence). This CDR3 is built from 17 residues. The CDR3 loop reads CSARDLASGGPYNEQFF. For the CDR3, the DNA is TGCAGTGCTAGAGATCTGGCTAGCGGGGGTCCCTACAATGAGCAGTTCTTC.

The chain couples TRBV20-1 to TRBJ2-5, with TRBD1 identical over 7 bases. The junction had 17 bases not matched to a gene; V was cut back by 6 bases and J by 4 bases. The germline CDR1 and CDR2 sequences are DFQATT and SNEGSKA (reference sequence). CDR3 size: 16 residues. The DNA of the CDR3 is TGCAGTGCGGCCGCTCAGGGGGTCTCGTTAACAGAGACCCAGTACTTC. As protein: CSAAAQGVSLTETQYF.

This sequence joins TRBV7-8 and TRBJ2-1, with 7 positions matching TRBD2. Germline trimming cut 1 base from V and 1 base from J; bases unmatched to any gene: 7. Germline CDR1 SGHVS, CDR2 FQNEAQ. The CDR3 sequence is 17 residues long. This chain's CDR3 is CASSLGLAGGSYNEQFF. The CDR3 region has the DNA TGTGCCAGCAGCTTAGGATTAGCGGGTGGGTCCTACAATGAGCAGTTCTTC. The complete variable domain, with remaining parts taken from reference TRBV7-8 and TRBJ2-1, reads GAGVSQSPRYKVAKRGQDVALRCDPISGHVSLFWYQQALGQGPEFLTYFQNEAQLDKSGLPSDRFFAERPEGSVSTLKIQRTQQEDSAVYLCASSLGLAGGSYNEQFFGPGTRLTVL.

J is TRBJ2-3 and V is TRBV7-2; D unresolved. The CDR3 runs 14 residues. Germline V lookup: CDR1 SGHTA, CDR2 FQGNSA. V was shortened by 2 bases and J by 1 base, with 7 bases between the two germline ends. The CDR3 is CASSLHGRTDTQYF. CDR3 nucleotide sequence: TGTGCCAGCAGCTTACACGGACGCACAGATACGCAGTATTTT.

The V gene is TRBV5-1, the J gene TRBJ1-4; D may be TRBD1 (5 bases). This CDR3 is built from 14 residues. Trimming removed 6 bases at V and 6 bases at J, with 15 bases between. Germline V gene data show CDR1 as SGHRS and CDR2 as YFSETQ. The CDR3 spells CASNPGRADEKLFF. The CDR3 nucleotides read TGCGCCAGCAACCCGGGCAGGGCGGATGAAAAACTGTTTTTT.

The chain is built from TRBV20-1 and TRBJ1-2; the D is unclear. V shed 6 bases and J shed 8 bases, with 19 bases lying between them. The germline V gene has CDR1 DFQATT and CDR2 SNEGSKA (reference sequence). The CDR3 has 13 residues. CDR3 nucleotide sequence: TGCAGTGCCCGTGACCCGGTGTTATTGGGCTACACCTTC. Amino acids: CSARDPVLLGYTF.

The V call is TRBV11-2, the J call TRBJ2-3; unclear D gene. CDR1 and CDR2 from the germline V gene are SGHAT and FQNNGV. Trimming removed 1 base from V and 1 base from J, with 9 bases in between. This CDR3 has 15 residues. The chain's CDR3 is CASSLAVWGTDTQYF. The DNA for the CDR3 is TGTGCCAGCAGCTTAGCGGTGTGGGGCACAGATACGCAGTATTTT. Looking up the rest from reference TRBV11-2 and TRBJ2-3 gives the full variable domain: EAGVAQSPRYKIIEKRQSVAFWCNPISGHATLYWYQQILGQGPKLLIQFQNNGVVDDSQLPKDRFSAERLKGVDSTLKIQPAKLEDSAVYLCASSLAVWGTDTQYFGPGTRLTVL.